Each of the 22 T cell receptor beta chains below was sequenced from the same sample in a study of response to subunit inactivated influenza vaccine. TCRdb called the RT-PCR reads again in MiXCR, with one record for every CDR3 protein. The data hold 630,000 or so distinct CDR3 sequences, with about 15% observed a single time. Sequencing was performed on PBMCs from blood, taken 12 days after vaccination. These receptors were taken from a man aged 50-59 years who received an inactivated influenza vaccine.

This clonotype was detected a few times. V and J are TRBV28 and TRBJ2-7; D is uncertain. Germline-derived CDR1 and CDR2 are MDHEN and SYDVKM. The CDR3 sequence is 15 residues long. V shed 1 base and J shed 6 bases, with 16 bases lying between them. The CDR3 coding sequence is TGTGCCAGCAGTTTATACTCCGCTGGTTGGGCCGAGCAGTACTTC. Its protein is CASSLYSAGWAEQYF. Supplemented by reference TRBV28 and TRBJ2-7, the full variable domain reads DVKVTQSSRYLVKRTGEKVFLECVQDMDHENMFWYRQDPGLGLRLIYFSYDVKMKEKGDIPEGYSVSREKKERFSLILESASTNQTSMYLCASSLYSAGWAEQYFGPGTRLTVT.

This clonotype occurred a few times. This chain links TRBV12-3 or TRBV12-4 with TRBJ2-1; D gene ambiguous. The CDR3 runs 14 residues. With 6 bases removed from V and 8 bases from J, the gap between germline ends came to 17 bases. Here the CDR3 DNA reads TGTGCCAGCAGAGCCCTTGCGGAAACCGATGAGCAGTTCTTC. Translated: CASRALAETDEQFF.

The sample holds a few counts of this clonotype. This rearrangement joins TRBV7-2 to TRBJ2-1; no firm D call. CDR1 and CDR2 (germline): SGHTA, FQGNSA. The CDR3 totals 15 residues. The germline V and J ends were trimmed by 5 bases and 0 bases, with 11 bases remaining between them. CDR3 loop: CASSPMIISYNEQFF. The CDR3, as DNA: TGTGCCAGCAGCCCTATGATCATCTCCTACAATGAGCAGTTCTTC.

This clonotype appeared a few times. The chain links TRBV29-1 to TRBJ1-2; the match to TRBD1 covers 8 bases. Germline lookup yields CDR1 SQVTM and CDR2 ANQGSEA. Trimming cost V 5 bases and J 2 bases; bases outside gene matches: 10. The CDR3 totals 15 residues. The CDR3, as DNA: TGCAGCGTTCCGACAGGGGAATCGAGAAACTATGGCTACACCTTC. Its protein is CSVPTGESRNYGYTF.

This clonotype was seen only a few times. V gene TRBV3-1 combines with J gene TRBJ2-5; TRBD1 aligns across 10 bases. After removal of 6 bases from V and 4 bases from J, the junction contained 2 bases not matched to a gene. This CDR3 comprises 13 residues. CDR1 and CDR2 from the germline V gene are LGHDT and YNNKEL (reference sequence). The DNA of the CDR3 is TGTGCCAGCAGGGACAGGGGGAGAGAGACCCAGTACTTC. Its protein is CASRDRGRETQYF.

The chain links TRBV20-1 to TRBJ2-1; TRBD2 might be the D (5 bases). Trimming pared 1 base from V and 7 bases from J, leaving 14 bases between. Germline V gene data show CDR1 as DFQATT and CDR2 as SNEGSKA (reference sequence). This CDR3 spans 14 amino acids. Written as DNA, the CDR3 is TGCAGTGCTAGAGGGATGGAGGTGGGGAATGAGCAGTTCTTC. It codes for CSARGMEVGNEQFF.

Written as DNA, the CDR3 is TGCGCCAGCAGCGTAGCGGGAGACTTCGCCGAGACCCAGTACTTC. It codes for CASSVAGDFAETQYF. This chain links TRBV5-1 with TRBJ2-5; the match to TRBD2 covers 9 bases. The CDR3 is 15 amino acids. In germline, CDR1 is SGHRS, CDR2 YFSETQ. V lost 4 bases, J lost 5 bases, and 9 bases stayed unmatched.

The rearrangement uses TRBV5-1 and TRBJ2-3; unclear D gene. CDR1 is SGHRS and CDR2 is YFSETQ in the germline V gene. The CDR3 has 13 amino acids. The V end was cut by 0 bases, the J end by 8 bases, with 10 bases between. The CDR3 DNA follows: TGCGCCAGCAGCTTGGCCGAGGACCTTACGCAGTATTTT. This gives the protein CASSLAEDLTQYF.

This clonotype was counted only a few times. The chain has TRBV10-3 and TRBJ2-4; weak D call: TRBD1 (6 bases). Looked up from germline, CDR1 is ENHRY and CDR2 is SYGVKD. The V gene lost 6 bases and the J gene lost 9 bases, with 15 bases spanning the gap. The CDR3 covers 13 residues. CDR3 region: CAISQQGEGIQYF. The CDR3 DNA reads TGTGCCATCAGCCAACAGGGTGAGGGCATTCAGTACTTC.

This clonotype has only a few counts. The V and J genes are TRBV5-6 and TRBJ2-3; 8 bases align to TRBD1. The CDR3 runs to 17 residues. V lost 3 bases to trimming and J lost 2 bases; unmatched junction nucleotides: 11. Germline V gene sequence: CDR1 SGHDT, CDR2 YYEEEE. CDR3 in amino acids: CASSSFTGGSITDTQYF. The CDR3 nucleotides are TGTGCCAGCAGCTCATTTACAGGGGGATCAATCACAGATACGCAGTATTTT.

The chain is built from TRBV6-5 and TRBJ2-2; TRBD2 matches 12 bases. With V trimmed by 2 bases and J by 3 bases, 7 bases remained unmatched. The CDR3 spans 18 residues. Germline CDR1 MNHEY, CDR2 SVGAGI. The CDR3 region is CASSYRLAGGPYTGELFF. In DNA form, the CDR3 reads TGTGCCAGCAGTTACAGGCTAGCGGGGGGGCCTTACACCGGGGAGCTGTTTTTT.

This clonotype was found a few times. The chain has TRBV28 and TRBJ2-7; TRBD1 aligns across 9 bases. The CDR3 is made up of 15 amino acids. Germline CDR1 and CDR2: MDHEN and SYDVKM. The ends lost 5 bases at V and 3 bases at J; junction bases unmatched: 8. The CDR3 loop reads CASSASGTGLYEQYF. The CDR3 DNA is TGTGCCAGCAGTGCCTCCGGGACAGGGCTCTACGAGCAGTACTTC.

There are a few counts of this clonotype. V and J are TRBV20-1 and TRBJ2-5; maybe TRBD2 (5 bases). Trimming stripped 0 bases from V and 5 bases from J, with 13 bases between. CDR1 DFQATT and CDR2 SNEGSKA come from the germline V gene (reference sequence). There are 14 residues in the CDR3. CDR3 amino acids: CSARDPSRVETQYF. Here the CDR3 DNA reads TGCAGTGCTAGAGACCCGTCGCGGGTTGAGACCCAGTACTTC.

This clonotype was observed a handful of times. The chain joins TRBV18 to TRBJ2-2; no clear D gene. V shed 1 base and J shed 2 bases, with 8 bases lying between them. The germline V gene encodes CDR1 KGHSH and CDR2 LQKENI. CDR3 length: 15 amino acids. This chain's CDR3 is CASSPQTSNTGELFF. In DNA form, the CDR3 reads TGTGCCAGCTCACCACAGACAAGTAACACCGGGGAGCTGTTTTTT.

The chain combines TRBV4-2 with TRBJ2-1, with 12 bases lining up with TRBD2. The CDR3 covers 16 residues. Looked up from germline, CDR1 is LGHNA and CDR2 is YNFKEQ. V shed 4 bases and J 7 bases; nucleotides not matched to a gene: 8. The CDR3 protein is CASSPQGLAGGNEQFF. Written as DNA, the CDR3 is TGTGCCAGCAGCCCCCAGGGGCTAGCGGGAGGGAATGAGCAGTTCTTC.

The chain has TRBV5-6 and TRBJ2-3; the match to TRBD1 covers 7 bases. This CDR3 comprises 15 residues. The germline V gene encodes CDR1 SGHDT and CDR2 YYEEEE. Germline trimming cut 4 bases from V and 5 bases from J; bases unmatched to any gene: 10. The CDR3 sequence: CASSGKTGLGDTQYF. CDR3 nucleotide sequence: TGTGCCAGCAGCGGGAAGACAGGGTTGGGAGATACGCAGTATTTT.

V usage is TRBV7-2 and J usage is TRBJ1-6; D is uncertain. Looked up from germline, CDR1 is SGHTA and CDR2 is FQGNSA. The CDR3 spans 14 residues. The ends were cut back, 7 bases at V and 7 bases at J, with 14 bases in the middle. CDR3 loop: CASISVVGNSPLHF. CDR3 nucleotides: TGTGCCAGCATCTCGGTAGTAGGGAATTCACCCCTCCACTTT.

In its sample, this clonotype was seen a few times. The rearrangement uses TRBV30 and TRBJ2-7, with 8 bases aligning to TRBD1. CDR3 size: 14 residues. Germline CDR1 GTSNPN, CDR2 SVGIG (reference sequence). Trimming cost V 3 bases and J 2 bases; bases outside gene matches: 6. The CDR3 region is CAWSRTGTPYEQYF. CDR3 in DNA: TGTGCCTGGAGCAGGACAGGGACCCCCTACGAGCAGTACTTC.

This chain uses TRBV25-1 with TRBJ1-1; 7 positions agree with TRBD1. The CDR3 consists of 15 residues. Germline CDR1 is MGHDK and CDR2 is SYGVNS. V was clipped by 3 bases and J by 1 base; unmatched bases: 5. DNA for the CDR3: TGTGCCAGCAGTGATCCCCGGACAGGGAACACTGAAGCTTTCTTT. As protein: CASSDPRTGNTEAFF. Filled out from reference TRBV25-1 and TRBJ1-1, the complete variable domain reads EADIYQTPRYLVIGTGKKITLECSQTMGHDKMYWYQQDPGMELHLIHYSYGVNSTEKGDLSSESTVSRIRTEHFPLTLESARPSHTSQYLCASSDPRTGNTEAFFGQGTRLTVV.

This chain uses TRBV7-2 with TRBJ2-1; D may match TRBD1 or TRBD2 (5 bases each). The length of the CDR3 is 13 residues. Germline assignment: CDR1 SGHTA and CDR2 FQGNSA. Trimming took off 8 bases at V and 2 bases at J, with 10 bases between the two ends. DNA of the CDR3: TGTGCCAGCGGGACGGCCGCCTACAATGAGCAGTTCTTC. It encodes CASGTAAYNEQFF.

The J gene is TRBJ2-5, the V gene TRBV29-1, with D tentatively TRBD2 (5 bases). V dropped 2 bases and J dropped 3 bases, with 10 bases sitting between them. This CDR3 comprises 13 residues. Looked up from germline, CDR1 is SQVTM and CDR2 is ANQGSEA. The CDR3 protein is CSVERDVKETQYF. The CDR3 DNA sequence: TGCAGCGTTGAACGGGATGTGAAAGAGACCCAGTACTTC. The whole variable domain, filled in from reference TRBV29-1 and TRBJ2-5, reads SAVISQKPSRDICQRGTSLTIQCQVDSQVTMMFWYRQQPGQSLTLIATANQGSEATYESGFVIDKFPISRPNLTFSTLTVSNMSPEDSSIYLCSVERDVKETQYFGPGTRLLVL.

This clonotype turned up a few times. The chain has TRBV5-1 and TRBJ2-2; possibly TRBD2 for D (6 bases). V was clipped by 2 bases and J by 6 bases, with 11 bases between them. Germline CDR1 reads SGHRS; CDR2 reads YFSETQ. This CDR3 is 14 amino acids long. CDR3: CASSFVAESGELFF. In DNA, the CDR3 is TGCGCCAGCAGCTTCGTAGCGGAATCCGGGGAGCTGTTTTTT.